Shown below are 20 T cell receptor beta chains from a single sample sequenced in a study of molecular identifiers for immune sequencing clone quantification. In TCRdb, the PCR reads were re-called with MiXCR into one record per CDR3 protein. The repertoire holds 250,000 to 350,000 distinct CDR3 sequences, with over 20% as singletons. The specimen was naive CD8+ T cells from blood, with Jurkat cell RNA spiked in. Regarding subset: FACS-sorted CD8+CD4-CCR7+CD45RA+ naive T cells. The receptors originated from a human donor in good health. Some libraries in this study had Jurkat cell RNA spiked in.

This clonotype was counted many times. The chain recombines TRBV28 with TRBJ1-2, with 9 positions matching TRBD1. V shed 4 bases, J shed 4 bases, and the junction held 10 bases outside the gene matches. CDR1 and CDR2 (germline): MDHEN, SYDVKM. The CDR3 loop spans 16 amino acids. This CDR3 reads CASSSLNRGQGYGYTF. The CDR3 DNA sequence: TGTGCCAGCAGTTCCTTGAACAGGGGGCAGGGCTATGGCTACACCTTC.

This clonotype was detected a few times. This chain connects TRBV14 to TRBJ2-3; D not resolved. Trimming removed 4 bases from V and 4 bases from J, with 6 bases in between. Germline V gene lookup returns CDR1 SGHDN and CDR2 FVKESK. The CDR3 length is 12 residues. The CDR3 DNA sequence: TGTGCCAGCAGCCGAATTGCAGATACGCAGTATTTT. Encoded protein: CASSRIADTQYF. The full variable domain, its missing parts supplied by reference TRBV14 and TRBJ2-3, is EAGVTQFPSHSVIEKGQTVTLRCDPISGHDNLYWYRRVMGKEIKFLLHFVKESKQDESGMPNNRFLAERTGGTYSTLKVQPAELEDSGVYFCASSRIADTQYFGPGTRLTVL.

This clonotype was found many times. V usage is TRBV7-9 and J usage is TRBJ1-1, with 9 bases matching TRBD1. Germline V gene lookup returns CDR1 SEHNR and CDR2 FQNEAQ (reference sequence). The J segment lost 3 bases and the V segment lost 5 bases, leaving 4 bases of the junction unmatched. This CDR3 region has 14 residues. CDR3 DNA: TGTGCCAGCAGCCAGGGACAGGGTTACACTGAAGCTTTCTTT. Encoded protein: CASSQGQGYTEAFF.

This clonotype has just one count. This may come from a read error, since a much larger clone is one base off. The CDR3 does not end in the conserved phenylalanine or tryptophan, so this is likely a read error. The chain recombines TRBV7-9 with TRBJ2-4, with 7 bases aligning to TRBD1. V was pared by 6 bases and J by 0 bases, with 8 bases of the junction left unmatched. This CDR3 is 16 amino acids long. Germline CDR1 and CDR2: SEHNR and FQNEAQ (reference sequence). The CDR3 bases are TGTGCCAGCAGTACCGGACAGGCGACAGCCAAAAACATTCAGTACCTC. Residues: CASSTGQATAKNIQYL.

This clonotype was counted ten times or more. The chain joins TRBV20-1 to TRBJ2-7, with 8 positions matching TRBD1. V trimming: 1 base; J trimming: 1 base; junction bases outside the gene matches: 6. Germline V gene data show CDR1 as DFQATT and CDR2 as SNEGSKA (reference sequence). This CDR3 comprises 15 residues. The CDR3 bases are TGCAGTGCTAGAGCCCCGGACAGGGAATCCTACGAGCAGTACTTC. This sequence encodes CSARAPDRESYEQYF.

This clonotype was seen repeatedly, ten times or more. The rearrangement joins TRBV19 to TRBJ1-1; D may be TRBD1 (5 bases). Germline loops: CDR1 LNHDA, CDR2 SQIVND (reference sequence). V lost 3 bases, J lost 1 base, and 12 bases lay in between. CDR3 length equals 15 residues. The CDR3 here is CASSISKGSNTEAFF. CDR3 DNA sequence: TGTGCCAGTAGTATTTCAAAGGGGTCGAACACTGAAGCTTTCTTT.

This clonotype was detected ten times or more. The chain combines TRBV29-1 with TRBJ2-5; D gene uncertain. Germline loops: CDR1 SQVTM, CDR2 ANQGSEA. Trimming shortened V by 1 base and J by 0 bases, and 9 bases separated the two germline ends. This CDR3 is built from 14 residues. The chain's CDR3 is CSVEAVADQETQYF. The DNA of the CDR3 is TGCAGCGTTGAAGCGGTGGCAGACCAAGAGACCCAGTACTTC.

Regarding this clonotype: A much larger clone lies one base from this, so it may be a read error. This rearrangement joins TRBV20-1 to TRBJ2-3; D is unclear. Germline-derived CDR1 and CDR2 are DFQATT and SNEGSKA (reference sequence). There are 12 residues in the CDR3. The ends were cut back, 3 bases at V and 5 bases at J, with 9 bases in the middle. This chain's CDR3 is CSARPAGDTQYF. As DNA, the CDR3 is TGCAGTGCTAGGCCGGCAGGAGATACGCAGTATTTT.

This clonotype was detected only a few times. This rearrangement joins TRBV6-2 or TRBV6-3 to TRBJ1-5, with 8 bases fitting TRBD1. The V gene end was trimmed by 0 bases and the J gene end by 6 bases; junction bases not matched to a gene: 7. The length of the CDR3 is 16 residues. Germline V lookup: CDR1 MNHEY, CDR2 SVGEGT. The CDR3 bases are TGTGCCAGCAGTTACTCCTTGCAGGGGGCATCTCAGCCCCAGCATTTT. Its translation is CASSYSLQGASQPQHF.

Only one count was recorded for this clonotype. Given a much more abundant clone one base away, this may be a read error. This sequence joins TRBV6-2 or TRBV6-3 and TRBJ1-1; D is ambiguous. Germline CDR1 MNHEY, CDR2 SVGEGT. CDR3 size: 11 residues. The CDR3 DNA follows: TGTGCCGGCAGTCCTGGGCTAGAAGCTTTCTTT. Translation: CAGSPGLEAFF.

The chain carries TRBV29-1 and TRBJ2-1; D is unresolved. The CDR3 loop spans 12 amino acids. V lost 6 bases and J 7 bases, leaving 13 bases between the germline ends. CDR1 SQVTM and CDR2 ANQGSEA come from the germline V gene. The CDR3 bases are TGCAGCGTAGCATTTTTAGGGAATGAGCAGTTCTTC. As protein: CSVAFLGNEQFF.

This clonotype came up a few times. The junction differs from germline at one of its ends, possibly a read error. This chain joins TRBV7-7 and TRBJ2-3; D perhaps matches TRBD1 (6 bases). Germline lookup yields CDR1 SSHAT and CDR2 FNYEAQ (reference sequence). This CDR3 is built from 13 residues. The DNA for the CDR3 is TGTGCTAGCAGCTTCAACAGGGAAGATACGCAGTATTTT. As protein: CASSFNREDTQYF.

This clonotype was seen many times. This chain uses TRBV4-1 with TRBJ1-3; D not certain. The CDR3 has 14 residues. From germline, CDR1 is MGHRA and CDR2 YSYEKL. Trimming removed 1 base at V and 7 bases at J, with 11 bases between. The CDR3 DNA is TGCGCCAGCAGCCAAGGGAAGGAGCGGAACACCATATATTTT. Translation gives CASSQGKERNTIYF.

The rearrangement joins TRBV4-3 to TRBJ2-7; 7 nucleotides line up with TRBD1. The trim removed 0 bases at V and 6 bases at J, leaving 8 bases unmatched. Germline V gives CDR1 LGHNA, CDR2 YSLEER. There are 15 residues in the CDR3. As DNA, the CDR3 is TGCGCCAGCAGCCAAGATACCATAGACAGGGCCGAGCAGTACTTC. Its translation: CASSQDTIDRAEQYF.

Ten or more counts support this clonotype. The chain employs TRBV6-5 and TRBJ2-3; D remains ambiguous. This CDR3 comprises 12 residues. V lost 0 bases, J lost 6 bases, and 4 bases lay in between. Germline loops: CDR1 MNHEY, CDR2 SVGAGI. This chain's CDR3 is CASSYSSDTQYF. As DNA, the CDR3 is TGTGCCAGCAGTTACTCTAGTGATACGCAGTATTTT.

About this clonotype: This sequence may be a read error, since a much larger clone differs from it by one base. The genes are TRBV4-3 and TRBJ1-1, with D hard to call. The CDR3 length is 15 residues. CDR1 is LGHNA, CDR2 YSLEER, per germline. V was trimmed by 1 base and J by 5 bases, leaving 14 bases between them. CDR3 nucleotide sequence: TGCGCCAGCAGCCAAGTGCCGGGAGTGATGACTGAAGCTTTCTTT. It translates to CASSQVPGVMTEAFF.

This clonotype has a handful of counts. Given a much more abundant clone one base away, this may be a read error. This CDR3 reads CASSQGTSGHEQYF. The DNA of the CDR3 is TGCGCCAGCAGCCAAGGGACTAGCGGCCACGAGCAGTACTTC. This sequence joins TRBV4-3 and TRBJ2-7; 10 bases are shared with TRBD2. The CDR3 is made up of 14 amino acids. Germline V lookup: CDR1 LGHNA, CDR2 YSLEER. V lost 1 base to trimming and J lost 5 bases; unmatched junction nucleotides: 2.

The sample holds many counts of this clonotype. CDR3 coding DNA: TGCAGTGCCGATGGGCCCGGGGATCAGCCCCAGCATTTT. Its translation: CSADGPGDQPQHF. The J gene is TRBJ1-5, the V gene TRBV20-1; D gene ambiguous. The germline CDR1 and CDR2 sequences are DFQATT and SNEGSKA (reference sequence). There are 13 residues in the CDR3. Trimming removed 6 bases from V and 5 bases from J, with 14 bases in between.

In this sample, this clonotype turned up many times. The CDR3 bases are TGTGCCAGCAGCTTCCTCCTCGTGGGACTAGCGATGTCCTACGAGCAGTACTTC. It translates to CASSFLLVGLAMSYEQYF. The V call is TRBV28, the J call TRBJ2-7, with 10 nucleotides matching TRBD2. CDR1 MDHEN and CDR2 SYDVKM come from the germline V gene. The V gene end was trimmed by 6 bases and the J gene end by 1 base; junction bases not matched to a gene: 15. CDR3 length: 18 amino acids.

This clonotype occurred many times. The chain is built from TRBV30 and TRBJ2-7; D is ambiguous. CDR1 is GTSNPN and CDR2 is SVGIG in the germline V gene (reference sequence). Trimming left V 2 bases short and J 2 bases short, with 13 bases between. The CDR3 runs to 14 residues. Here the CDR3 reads CAWSPVLQAYEQYF. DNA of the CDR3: TGTGCCTGGAGTCCTGTCTTGCAAGCCTACGAGCAGTACTTC.